Below, one T cell receptor (beta chain) is given with its context. Its antigen remains unidentified. The PCR was carried out with 60 Vbeta primers and 13 Jbeta primers. Repertoires were generated with immunoSEQ multiplex PCR, while TCRdb's copy carries only in-frame clones and drops some. The table lists 130,000 to 150,000 clones. Though probably carrying unrecorded immune exposures, donors were nominally healthy at sampling. This sample was included in a study of cytomegalovirus exposure and HLA in healthy donors. Study background: There were fewer than 130 million unique TCR beta sequences, drawn from roughly 200 million T cells, in an earlier analysis. Tens of millions of unique TCR sequences came from HLA-typed donors in an early release.

Germline CDR1 is SGDLS and CDR2 is YYNGEE. The germline V and J ends were trimmed by 3 bases and 7 bases, with 11 bases remaining between them. The CDR3 has 12 amino acids. General study findings and limits: The sole available immune exposure information was CMV serostatus.

Sample: PBMCs. The receptor was derived from a male donor in good health and CMV-seronegative. V usage is TRBV9 and J usage is TRBJ2-7; D gene uncertain. The CDR3 loop reads CASSGAGREQYF. The CDR3 DNA follows: TGTGCCAGCAGCGGGGCAGGCCGGGAGCAGTACTTC.